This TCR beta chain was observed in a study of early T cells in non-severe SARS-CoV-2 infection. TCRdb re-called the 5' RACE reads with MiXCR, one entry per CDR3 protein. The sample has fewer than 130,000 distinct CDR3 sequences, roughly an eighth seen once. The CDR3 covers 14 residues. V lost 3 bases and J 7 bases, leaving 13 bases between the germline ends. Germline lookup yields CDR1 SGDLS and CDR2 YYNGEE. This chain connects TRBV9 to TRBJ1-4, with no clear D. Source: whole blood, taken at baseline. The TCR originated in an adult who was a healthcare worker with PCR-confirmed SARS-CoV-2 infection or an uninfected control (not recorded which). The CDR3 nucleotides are TGTGCCAGCAGCGGGACCCAGCCGGGTGAAAAACTGTTTTTT. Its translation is CASSGTQPGEKLFF.